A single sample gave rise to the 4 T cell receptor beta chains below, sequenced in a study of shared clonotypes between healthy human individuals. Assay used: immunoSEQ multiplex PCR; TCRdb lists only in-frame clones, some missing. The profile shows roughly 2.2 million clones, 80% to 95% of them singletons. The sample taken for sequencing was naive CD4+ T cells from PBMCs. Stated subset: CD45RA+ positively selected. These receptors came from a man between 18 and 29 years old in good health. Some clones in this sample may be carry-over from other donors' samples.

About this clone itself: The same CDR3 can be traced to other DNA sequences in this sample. CDR3: CASSLDNTGELFF. The DNA for the CDR3 is TGCGCCAGCAGCTTAGATAACACCGGGGAGCTGTTTTTT. The V call is TRBV5-1, the J call TRBJ2-2; D remains unclear. The CDR3 contains 13 residues. Trimming stripped 2 bases from V and 2 bases from J, with 4 bases between. Germline V CDR1 and CDR2: SGHRS, YFSETQ.

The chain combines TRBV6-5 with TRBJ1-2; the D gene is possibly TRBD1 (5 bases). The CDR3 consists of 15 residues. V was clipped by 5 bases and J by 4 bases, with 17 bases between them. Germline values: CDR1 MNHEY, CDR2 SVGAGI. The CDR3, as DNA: TGTGCCAGCAGTCTGGGGGGTGGGAAACTCTATGGCTACACCTTC. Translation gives CASSLGGGKLYGYTF.

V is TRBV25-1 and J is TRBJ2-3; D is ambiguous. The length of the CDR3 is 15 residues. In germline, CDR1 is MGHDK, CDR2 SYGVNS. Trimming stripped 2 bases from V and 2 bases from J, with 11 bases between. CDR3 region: CASSEGVSPTDTQYF. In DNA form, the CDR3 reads TGTGCCAGCAGTGAAGGGGTCTCCCCCACAGATACGCAGTATTTT.

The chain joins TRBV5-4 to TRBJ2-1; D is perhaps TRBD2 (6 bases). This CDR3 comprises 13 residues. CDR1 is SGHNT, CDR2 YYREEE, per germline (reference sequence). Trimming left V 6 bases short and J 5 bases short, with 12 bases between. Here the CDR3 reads CASTRESDNEQFF. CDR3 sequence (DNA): TGTGCCAGCACCCGGGAGTCGGACAATGAGCAGTTCTTC.